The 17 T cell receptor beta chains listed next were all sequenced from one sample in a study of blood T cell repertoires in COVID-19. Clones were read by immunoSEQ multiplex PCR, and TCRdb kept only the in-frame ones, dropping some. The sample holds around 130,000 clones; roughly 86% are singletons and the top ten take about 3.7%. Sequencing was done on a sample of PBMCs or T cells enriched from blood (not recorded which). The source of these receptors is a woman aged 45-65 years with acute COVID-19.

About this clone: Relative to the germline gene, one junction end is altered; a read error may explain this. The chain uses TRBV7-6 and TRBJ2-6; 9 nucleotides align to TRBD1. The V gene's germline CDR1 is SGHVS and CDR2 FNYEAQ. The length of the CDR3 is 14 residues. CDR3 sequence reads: CASSRQQDRGPQAF. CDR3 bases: TGTGCCAGCAGCAGACAACAGGACAGGGGCCCCCAGGCTTTC.

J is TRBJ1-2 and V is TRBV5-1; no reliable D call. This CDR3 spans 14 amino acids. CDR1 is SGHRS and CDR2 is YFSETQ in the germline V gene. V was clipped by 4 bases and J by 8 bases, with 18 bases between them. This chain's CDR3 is CASSPAQVGNGYTF. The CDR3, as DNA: TGCGCCAGCAGCCCCGCCCAGGTTGGAAACGGCTACACCTTC.

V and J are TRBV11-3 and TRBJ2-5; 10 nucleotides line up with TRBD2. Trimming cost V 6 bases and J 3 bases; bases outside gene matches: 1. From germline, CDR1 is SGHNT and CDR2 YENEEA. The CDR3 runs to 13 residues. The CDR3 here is CASRTSGEETQYF. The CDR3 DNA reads TGTGCCAGCAGAACTAGCGGGGAAGAGACCCAGTACTTC. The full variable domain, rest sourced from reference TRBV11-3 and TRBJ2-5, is EAGVVQSPRYKIIEKKQPVAFWCNPISGHNTLYWYLQNLGQGPELLIRYENEEAVDDSQLPKDRFSAERLKGVDSTLKIQPAELGDSAVYLCASRTSGEETQYFGPGTRLLVL.

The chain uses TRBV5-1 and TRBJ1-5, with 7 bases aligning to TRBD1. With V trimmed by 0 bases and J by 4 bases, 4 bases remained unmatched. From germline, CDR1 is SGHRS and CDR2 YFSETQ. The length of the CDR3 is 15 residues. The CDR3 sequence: CASSLGGTENQPQHF. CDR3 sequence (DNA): TGCGCCAGCAGCTTGGGAGGGACAGAGAATCAGCCCCAGCATTTT.

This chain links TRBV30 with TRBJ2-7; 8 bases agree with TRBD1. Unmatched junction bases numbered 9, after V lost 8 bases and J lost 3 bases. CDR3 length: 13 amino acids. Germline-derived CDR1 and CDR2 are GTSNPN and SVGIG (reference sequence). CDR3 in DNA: TGTGCCCAGAACCACGGACAGGGCTACGAGCAGTACTTC. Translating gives CAQNHGQGYEQYF.

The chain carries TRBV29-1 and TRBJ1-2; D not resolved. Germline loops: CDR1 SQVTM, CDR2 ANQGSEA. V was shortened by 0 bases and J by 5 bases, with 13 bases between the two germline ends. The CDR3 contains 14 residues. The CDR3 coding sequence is TGCAGCGTTGAAGATTTCGGGAGTGAATATGGCTACACCTTC. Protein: CSVEDFGSEYGYTF.

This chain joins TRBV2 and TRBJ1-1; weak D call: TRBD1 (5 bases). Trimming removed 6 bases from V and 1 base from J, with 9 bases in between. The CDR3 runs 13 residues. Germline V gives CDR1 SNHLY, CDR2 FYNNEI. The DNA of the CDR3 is TGTGCCAGCAGGCTGACAGAGAACACTGAAGCTTTCTTT. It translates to CASRLTENTEAFF.

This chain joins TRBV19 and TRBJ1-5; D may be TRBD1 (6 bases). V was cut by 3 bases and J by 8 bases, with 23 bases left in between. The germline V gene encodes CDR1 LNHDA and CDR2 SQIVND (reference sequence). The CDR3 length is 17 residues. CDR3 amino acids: CASSITGRGVSREPQHF. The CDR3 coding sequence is TGTGCCAGTAGTATCACAGGCAGGGGTGTTTCCAGAGAGCCCCAGCATTTT. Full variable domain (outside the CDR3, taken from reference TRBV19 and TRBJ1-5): DGGITQSPKYLFRKEGQNVTLSCEQNLNHDAMYWYRQDPGQGLRLIYYSQIVNDFQKGDIAEGYSVSREKKESFPLTVTSAQKNPTAFYLCASSITGRGVSREPQHFGDGTRLSIL.

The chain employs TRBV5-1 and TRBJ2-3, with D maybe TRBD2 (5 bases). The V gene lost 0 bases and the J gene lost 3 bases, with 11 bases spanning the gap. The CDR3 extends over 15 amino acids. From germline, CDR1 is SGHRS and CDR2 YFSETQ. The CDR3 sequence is CASSLVPGLTDTQYF. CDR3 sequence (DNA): TGCGCCAGCAGCTTGGTTCCGGGATTGACAGATACGCAGTATTTT.

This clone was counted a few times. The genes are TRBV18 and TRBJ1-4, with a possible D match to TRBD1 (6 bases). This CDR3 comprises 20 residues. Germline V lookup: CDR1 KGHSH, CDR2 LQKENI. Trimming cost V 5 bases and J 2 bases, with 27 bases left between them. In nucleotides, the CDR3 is TGTGCCAGCTCAGGAAGCATGCCCTCGCCTGTAAGGGGGACTAATGAAAAACTGTTTTTT. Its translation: CASSGSMPSPVRGTNEKLFF. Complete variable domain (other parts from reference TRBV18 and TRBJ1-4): NAGVMQNPRHLVRRRGQEARLRCSPMKGHSHVYWYRQLPEEGLKFMVYLQKENIIDESGMPKERFSAEFPKEGPSILRIQQVVRGDSAAYFCASSGSMPSPVRGTNEKLFFGSGTQLSVL.

This chain's CDR3 is CASRARDRDNNEQFF. In DNA, the CDR3 is TGTGCCAGCAGGGCCCGGGACAGGGATAACAATGAGCAGTTCTTC. This sequence joins TRBV3-1 (or the pseudogene TRBV3-2) and TRBJ2-1; TRBD1 matches 9 bases. The CDR3 covers 15 residues. CDR1 LGHDT and CDR2 YNNKEL come from the germline V gene (reference sequence). V was pared by 6 bases and J by 5 bases, with 8 bases of the junction left unmatched.

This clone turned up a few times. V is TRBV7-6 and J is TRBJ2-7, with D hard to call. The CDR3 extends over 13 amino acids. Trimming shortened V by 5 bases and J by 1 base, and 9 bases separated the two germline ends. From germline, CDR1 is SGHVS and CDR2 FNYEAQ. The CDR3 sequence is CASSLSSSYEQYF. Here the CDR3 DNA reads TGTGCCAGCAGCCTTTCGTCGTCCTACGAGCAGTACTTC. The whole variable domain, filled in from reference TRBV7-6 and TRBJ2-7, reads GAGVSQSPRYKVTKRGQDVALRCDPISGHVSLYWYRQALGQGPEFLTYFNYEAQQDKSGLPNDRFSAERPEGSISTLTIQRTEQRDSAMYRCASSLSSSYEQYFGPGTRLTVT.

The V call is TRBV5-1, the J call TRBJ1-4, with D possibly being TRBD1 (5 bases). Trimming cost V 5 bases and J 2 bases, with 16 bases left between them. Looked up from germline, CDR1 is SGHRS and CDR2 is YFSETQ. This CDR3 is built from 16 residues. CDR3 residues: CASSRGVLGTNEKLFF. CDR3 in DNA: TGCGCCAGCAGTCGGGGGGTGCTTGGCACTAATGAAAAACTGTTTTTT.

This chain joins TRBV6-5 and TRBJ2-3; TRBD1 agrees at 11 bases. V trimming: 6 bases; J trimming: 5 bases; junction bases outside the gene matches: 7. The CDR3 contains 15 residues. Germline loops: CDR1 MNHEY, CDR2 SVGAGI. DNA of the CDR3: TGTGCCAGCAGGGCGGGACAGGGGGTGGTAGATACGCAGTATTTT. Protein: CASRAGQGVVDTQYF.

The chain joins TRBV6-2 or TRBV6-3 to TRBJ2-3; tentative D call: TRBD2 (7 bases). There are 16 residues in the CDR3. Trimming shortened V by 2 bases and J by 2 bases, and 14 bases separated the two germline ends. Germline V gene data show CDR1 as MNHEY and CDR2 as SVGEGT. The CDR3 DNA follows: TGTGCCAGCAGTTACCTACAGGGAGGGGTCACAGATACGCAGTATTTT. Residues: CASSYLQGGVTDTQYF.

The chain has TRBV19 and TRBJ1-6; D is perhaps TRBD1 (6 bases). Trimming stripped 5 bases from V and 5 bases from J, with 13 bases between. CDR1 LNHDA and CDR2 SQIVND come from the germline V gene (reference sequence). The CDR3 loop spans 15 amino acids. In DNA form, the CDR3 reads TGTGCCAGTAGTGACACAGGGTATGATAATTCACCCCTCCACTTT. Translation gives CASSDTGYDNSPLHF.

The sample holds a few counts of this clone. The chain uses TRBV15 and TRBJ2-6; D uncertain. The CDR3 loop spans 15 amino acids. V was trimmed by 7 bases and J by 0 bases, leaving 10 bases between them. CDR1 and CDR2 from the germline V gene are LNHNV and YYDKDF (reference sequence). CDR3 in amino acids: CATTPNSSGANVLTF. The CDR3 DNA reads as TGTGCCACCACGCCAAACAGCTCTGGGGCCAACGTCCTGACTTTC.